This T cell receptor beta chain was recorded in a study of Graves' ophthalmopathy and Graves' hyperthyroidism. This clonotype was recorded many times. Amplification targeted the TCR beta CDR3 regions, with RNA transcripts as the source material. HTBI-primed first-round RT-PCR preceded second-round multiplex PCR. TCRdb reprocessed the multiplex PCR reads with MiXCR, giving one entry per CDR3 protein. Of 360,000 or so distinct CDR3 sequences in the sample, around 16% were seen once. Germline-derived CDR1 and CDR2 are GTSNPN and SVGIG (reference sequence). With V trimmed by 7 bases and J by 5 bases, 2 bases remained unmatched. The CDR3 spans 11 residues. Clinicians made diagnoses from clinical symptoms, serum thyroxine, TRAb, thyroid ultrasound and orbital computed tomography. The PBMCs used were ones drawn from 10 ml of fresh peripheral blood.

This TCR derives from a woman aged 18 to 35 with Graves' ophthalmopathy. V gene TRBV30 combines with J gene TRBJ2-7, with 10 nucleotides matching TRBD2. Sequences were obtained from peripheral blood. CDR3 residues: CAYGLADEQYF. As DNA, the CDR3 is TGTGCCTACGGACTAGCGGACGAGCAGTACTTC.